Reported below is one T cell receptor beta chain. The record originates from a study of T cells in Graves' hyperthyroidism and ophthalmopathy. This CDR3 is built from 16 residues. V was cut by 4 bases and J by 1 base, with 14 bases left in between. In germline, CDR1 is MNHEY, CDR2 SVGEGT. Amplified TCR beta CDR3 regions came from RNA transcripts. An initial round of RT-PCR targeting the TCR CDR3 relied on the HTBI primer set. A single record per CDR3 protein comes from TCRdb applying MiXCR to the multiplex PCR reads. The sample holds approximately 610,000 distinct CDR3 sequences; 14% to 15% are singletons and the top ten take about 4%. It was 8 to 10 ml of fresh peripheral blood that supplied the PBMCs.

This receptor was taken from a woman in her thirties or forties with Graves' ophthalmopathy. The material sequenced was blood. The rearrangement joins TRBV6-2 or TRBV6-3 to TRBJ1-3; unclear D gene. The chain's CDR3 is CASSLGTPDSGNTIYF. The CDR3 DNA reads as TGTGCCAGCAGTTTGGGAACACCGGATTCTGGAAACACCATATATTTT.